These 5 T cell receptor beta chains came from one sample sequenced in a study of cytomegalovirus exposure and HLA in healthy donors. The PCR ran on 60 Vbeta and 13 Jbeta primers. TCRdb's table, derived via immunoSEQ multiplex PCR, lists solely in-frame clones and lacks some. Of approximately 150,000 clones in the sample, more than 60% were seen once. Sequencing was done on a sample of PBMCs. The receptors come from a man aged 30 to 45 in good health and CMV-seropositive.

The chain has TRBV9 and TRBJ2-2; TRBD2 matches 10 bases. The length of the CDR3 is 18 residues. Germline V gene data show CDR1 as SGDLS and CDR2 as YYNGEE. V was clipped by 4 bases and J by 0 bases; unmatched bases: 9. The CDR3 sequence: CASSPRRTSGTNTGELFF. In DNA form, the CDR3 reads TGTGCCAGCAGCCCTCGCAGGACTAGCGGCACGAACACCGGGGAGCTGTTTTTT.

CDR3 nucleotide sequence: TGTGCCAGCAGTGAAATGGGACTAGCGGGAGGCGAGACCCAGTACTTC. It translates to CASSEMGLAGGETQYF. V gene TRBV2 combines with J gene TRBJ2-5, with 15 bases matching TRBD2. CDR3 size: 16 residues. Germline V CDR1 and CDR2: SNHLY, FYNNEI. The ends lost 2 bases at V and 5 bases at J; junction bases unmatched: 3. Full variable domain (remainder filled in from reference TRBV2 and TRBJ2-5): EPEVTQTPSHQVTQMGQEVILRCVPISNHLYFYWYRQILGQKVEFLVSFYNNEISEKSEIFDDQFSVERPDGSNFTLKIRSTKLEDSAMYFCASSEMGLAGGETQYFGPGTRLLVL.

This clone was seen only a few times. The rearrangement uses TRBV5-4 and TRBJ1-1; TRBD1 aligns across 7 bases. CDR3 length equals 15 residues. J lost 2 bases, V lost 4 bases, and 8 bases had no gene match. Germline CDR1 SGHNT, CDR2 YYREEE (reference sequence). In DNA form, the CDR3 reads TGTGCCAGCAGCCCGGCCGGACAGGTTAACACTGAAGCTTTCTTT. Its protein product is CASSPAGQVNTEAFF.

V gene TRBV5-1 combines with J gene TRBJ2-1; TRBD1 matches at 7 bases. With V trimmed by 2 bases and J by 10 bases, 12 bases remained unmatched. From germline, CDR1 is SGHRS and CDR2 YFSETQ. The CDR3 is 15 residues long. This CDR3 reads CASSLSGQPGGEQFF. CDR3 sequence (DNA): TGCGCCAGCAGCTTATCGGGACAGCCAGGCGGGGAGCAGTTCTTC.

The chain couples TRBV10-1 to TRBJ1-1; D gene ambiguous. The CDR3 spans 12 residues. V lost 6 bases and J lost 9, with 14 bases in between. The V gene's germline CDR1 is WNHNN and CDR2 SYGVQD (reference sequence). Here the CDR3 reads CASSPSGGQAFF. CDR3 nucleotide sequence: TGCGCCAGCAGCCCCTCAGGTGGGCAAGCTTTCTTT.